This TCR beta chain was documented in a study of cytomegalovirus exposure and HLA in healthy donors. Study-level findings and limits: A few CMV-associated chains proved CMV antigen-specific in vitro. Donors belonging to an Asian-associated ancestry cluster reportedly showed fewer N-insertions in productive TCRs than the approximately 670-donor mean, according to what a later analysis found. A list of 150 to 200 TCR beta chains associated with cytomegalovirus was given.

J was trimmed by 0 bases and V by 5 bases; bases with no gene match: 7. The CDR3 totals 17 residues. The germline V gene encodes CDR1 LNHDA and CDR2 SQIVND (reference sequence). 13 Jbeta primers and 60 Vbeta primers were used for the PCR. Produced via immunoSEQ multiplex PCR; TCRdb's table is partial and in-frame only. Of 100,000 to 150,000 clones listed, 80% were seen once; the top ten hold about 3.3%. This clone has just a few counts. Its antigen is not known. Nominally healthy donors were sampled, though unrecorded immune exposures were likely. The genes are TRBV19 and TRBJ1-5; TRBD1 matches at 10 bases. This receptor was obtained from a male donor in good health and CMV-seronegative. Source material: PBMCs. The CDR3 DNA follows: TGTGCCAGTAGTTCCCGACAGGGGGCGCGTAGCAATCAGCCCCAGCATTTT. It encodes CASSSRQGARSNQPQHF. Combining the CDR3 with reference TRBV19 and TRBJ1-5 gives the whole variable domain DGGITQSPKYLFRKEGQNVTLSCEQNLNHDAMYWYRQDPGQGLRLIYYSQIVNDFQKGDIAEGYSVSREKKESFPLTVTSAQKNPTAFYLCASSSRQGARSNQPQHFGDGTRLSIL.